This T cell receptor beta chain was recorded in a study of CD8 T cells in ankylosing spondylitis. Points from the study as a whole: Enrichment of disease-linked clones was reportedly significant in matched ankylosing spondylitis synovial fluid.

Per germline, CDR1 LGHNA and CDR2 YSLEER. V was pared by 1 base and J by 4 bases, with 10 bases of the junction left unmatched. The CDR3 extends over 17 amino acids. TCRdb re-called the 5' RACE reads with MiXCR, one entry per CDR3 protein. The sample lists more than 150,000 distinct CDR3 sequences, roughly 20% occurring once. This clonotype has just a few counts. Its antigen is unknown. Specimen: blood, either unsorted or a sorted T cell fraction (not recorded which). The sequence was collected from a male donor aged 5 to 29 with ankylosing spondylitis or in good health (not recorded which). V and J are TRBV4-3 and TRBJ2-3, with 8 bases matching TRBD1. The CDR3 loop reads CASSQVRTGLVPDTQYF. The CDR3 region has the DNA TGCGCCAGCAGCCAAGTTAGGACAGGGTTGGTCCCAGATACGCAGTATTTT.